Below are 14 T cell receptor beta chains sequenced from a single sample in a study of blood T cell repertoires in COVID-19 (dated by TCRdb to 2020 to 2021). Preparation of the library involved the immunoSEQ multiplex PCR assay. The table comes from immuneACCESS by way of TCRdb, which keeps in-frame sequences with V and J called. Part of the clones is missing from these tables; in studies checked, under half for an unresolved V gene and the rest for unknown reasons. The sample table lists around 300,000 clones, around 88% of them with a count of one. The top ten clones comprise about 5.7% of the sample. The sample taken for sequencing was PBMCs or T cells enriched from blood (not recorded which). These receptors all stem from a woman aged 40 to 50 who had recovered from COVID-19.

The genes are TRBV19 and TRBJ2-7; no reliable D call. CDR1 and CDR2 (germline): LNHDA, SQIVND (reference sequence). The CDR3 spans 14 residues. With 1 base removed from V and 3 bases from J, the gap between germline ends came to 10 bases. CDR3 bases: TGTGCCAGTAGTATAGGTCTCAGGAACTACGAGCAGTACTTC. Its protein product is CASSIGLRNYEQYF. Together with reference TRBV19 and TRBJ2-7, the CDR3 gives the full variable domain: DGGITQSPKYLFRKEGQNVTLSCEQNLNHDAMYWYRQDPGQGLRLIYYSQIVNDFQKGDIAEGYSVSREKKESFPLTVTSAQKNPTAFYLCASSIGLRNYEQYFGPGTRLTVT.

To note about this clone: Distinct nucleotide sequences in the sample also encode this CDR3. The rearrangement links TRBV28 to TRBJ1-3, with D possibly being TRBD1 (5 bases). The CDR3 spans 15 residues. Deletions cut 6 bases from V and 0 bases from J, with 12 bases between. Germline V gives CDR1 MDHEN, CDR2 SYDVKM. Here the CDR3 reads CASSPQGLSGNTIYF. The CDR3 DNA is TGTGCCAGCAGCCCCCAGGGACTCTCTGGAAACACCATATATTTT.

The rearrangement links TRBV28 to TRBJ1-6, with D perhaps TRBD1 (6 bases). CDR3 length: 15 amino acids. Between the trimmed V and J ends, which lost 5 bases and 7 bases, there was a span of 15 bases. CDR1 and CDR2 from the germline V gene are MDHEN and SYDVKM. The CDR3 sequence: CASSDLQGRNSPLHF. In DNA, the CDR3 is TGTGCCAGCAGTGACTTACAGGGCCGAAATTCACCCCTCCACTTT.

The chain combines TRBV4-1 with TRBJ1-2; TRBD1 matches at 7 bases. The CDR3 runs 15 residues. With V trimmed by 4 bases and J by 2 bases, 7 bases remained unmatched. Germline V lookup: CDR1 MGHRA, CDR2 YSYEKL. This CDR3 reads CASSLKRGPNYGYTF. CDR3 bases: TGCGCCAGCAGCCTGAAAAGGGGGCCCAACTATGGCTACACCTTC.

On this clone itself: Other DNA variants within this sample encode the same CDR3. J is TRBJ2-5 and V is TRBV11-2; D is perhaps TRBD2 (5 bases). With 1 base removed from V and 5 bases from J, the gap between germline ends came to 5 bases. This CDR3 is built from 12 residues. Germline values: CDR1 SGHAT, CDR2 FQNNGV. The CDR3 DNA follows: TGTGCCAGCAGCTTAGCGGGGGAGACCCAGTACTTC. Amino acid sequence: CASSLAGETQYF.

The chain links TRBV6-5 to TRBJ2-7; D perhaps matches TRBD1 (6 bases). Per germline, CDR1 MNHEY and CDR2 SVGAGI. The CDR3 is 14 residues long. V lost 5 bases and J 5 bases, leaving 16 bases between the germline ends. The CDR3 DNA sequence: TGTGCCAGCAGTCCGATCAGGGGCAAGGACGAGCAGTACTTC. Its protein product is CASSPIRGKDEQYF.

The chain has TRBV27 and TRBJ2-1, with TRBD1 matching over 7 bases. The germline V gene has CDR1 MNHEY and CDR2 SMNVEV (reference sequence). The trim removed 4 bases at V and 8 bases at J, leaving 8 bases unmatched. The CDR3 loop spans 14 amino acids. This chain's CDR3 is CASSSDRLSYEQFF. The CDR3 region has the DNA TGTGCCAGCAGTTCGGACAGGTTAAGCTATGAGCAGTTCTTC.

The chain employs TRBV10-1 and TRBJ2-2, with a weak D call TRBD1 (5 bases). V lost 6 bases to trimming and J lost 4 bases, with 9 bases between them. Germline assignment: CDR1 WNHNN and CDR2 SYGVQD (reference sequence). This CDR3 spans 13 amino acids. Here the CDR3 DNA reads TGCGCCAGCAGCCAGACAGTCACCGGGGAGCTGTTTTTT. Translation gives CASSQTVTGELFF.

V gene TRBV9 combines with J gene TRBJ2-1; D remains ambiguous. CDR3 size: 14 residues. Trimming left V 3 bases short and J 2 bases short, with 9 bases between. From germline, CDR1 is SGDLS and CDR2 YYNGEE. The CDR3 coding sequence is TGTGCCAGCAGCGGCGGTAGCACCTACAATGAGCAGTTCTTC. It codes for CASSGGSTYNEQFF.

This chain links TRBV5-1 with TRBJ2-7; 7 positions agree with TRBD1. This CDR3 has 12 amino acids. Germline V gene sequence: CDR1 SGHRS, CDR2 YFSETQ. V gave up 9 bases and J gave up 3 bases; unmatched junction bases: 6. The CDR3 spells CATSDRDYEQYF. The CDR3 region has the DNA TGCGCCACCTCTGACAGGGACTACGAGCAGTACTTC.

There are a few counts of this clone. The CDR3 DNA sequence: TGTGCCAGCAGTTACTCGGGACAGCGTACGACTGGCTACACCTTC. Its translation is CASSYSGQRTTGYTF. This chain links TRBV6-5 with TRBJ1-2; the match to TRBD1 covers 7 bases. The CDR3 runs to 15 residues. Trimming removed 0 bases from V and 7 bases from J; junction bases left unmatched: 8. Germline loops: CDR1 MNHEY, CDR2 SVGAGI.

This clone was observed a handful of times. The rearrangement joins TRBV4-2 to TRBJ2-1; D gene ambiguous. The CDR3 runs 12 residues. Germline CDR1 is LGHNA and CDR2 is YNFKEQ. V was clipped by 1 base and J by 8 bases, with 6 bases between them. CDR3 bases: TGTGCCAGCAGCCAAGTTTCGGATGAGCAGTTCTTC. Its translation is CASSQVSDEQFF.

This chain joins TRBV5-4 and TRBJ2-3; TRBD2 is a possible D gene (5 bases). V lost 0 bases and J 2 bases, leaving 7 bases between the germline ends. Per germline, CDR1 SGHNT and CDR2 YYREEE (reference sequence). CDR3 size: 14 residues. CDR3 sequence (DNA): TGTGCCAGCAGCTTGGTGGGAGCCACAGATACGCAGTATTTT. Translation: CASSLVGATDTQYF. The full variable domain, rest sourced from reference TRBV5-4 and TRBJ2-3, is ETGVTQSPTHLIKTRGQQVTLRCSSQSGHNTVSWYQQALGQGPQFIFQYYREEENGRGNFPPRFSGLQFPNYSSELNVNALELDDSALYLCASSLVGATDTQYFGPGTRLTVL.

The chain is built from TRBV6-2 or TRBV6-3 and TRBJ2-5; 14 bases map to TRBD2. Germline V CDR1 and CDR2: MNHEY, SVGEGT. This CDR3 has 18 residues. V was pared by 6 bases and J by 2 bases, with 11 bases of the junction left unmatched. The CDR3 sequence is CASSQGLAGVGGQETQYF. The CDR3 DNA reads TGTGCCAGCAGCCAGGGACTAGCGGGAGTAGGAGGACAAGAGACCCAGTACTTC.